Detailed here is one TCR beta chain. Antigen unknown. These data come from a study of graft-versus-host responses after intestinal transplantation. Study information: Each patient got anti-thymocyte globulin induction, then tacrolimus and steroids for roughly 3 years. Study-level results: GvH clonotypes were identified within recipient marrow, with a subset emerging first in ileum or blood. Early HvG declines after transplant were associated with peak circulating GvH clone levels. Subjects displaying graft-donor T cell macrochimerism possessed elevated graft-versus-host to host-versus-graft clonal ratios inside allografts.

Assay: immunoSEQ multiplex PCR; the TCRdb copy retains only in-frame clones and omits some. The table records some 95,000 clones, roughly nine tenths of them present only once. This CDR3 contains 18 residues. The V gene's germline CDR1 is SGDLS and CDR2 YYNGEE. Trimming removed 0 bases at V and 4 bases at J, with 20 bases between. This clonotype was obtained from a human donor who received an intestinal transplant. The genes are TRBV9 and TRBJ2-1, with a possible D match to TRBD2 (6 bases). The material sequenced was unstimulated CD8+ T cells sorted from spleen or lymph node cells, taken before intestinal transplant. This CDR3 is CASSVATSGLKRYNEQFF. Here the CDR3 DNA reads TGTGCCAGCAGCGTAGCTACTAGTGGACTAAAGAGGTACAATGAGCAGTTCTTC.